The source of this TCR beta chain is a study of vaccination and CD4 T cells after COVID-19. Across the whole study: Convalescent donors were composed of six males and four females, of whom two were Hispanic. It was a median roughly 100 days after diagnosis, with a range of 35 to 161, that post-COVID samples were drawn.

A note on this clonotype: Antigen unknown.

This sample's treatment: roughly 11-day PBMC culture with coronavirus spike peptide pools or control peptides (ViraFEST assay). Each well received approximately 1.8 million PBMCs, cultured with 8 to 10 IU/ml IL-2 and 9.5 to 10 ug/ml peptide pools. Cultured CD4+ T-cell DNA underwent Oncomine TCR Beta short-read sequencing. TCRdb analysed the PCR reads with MiXCR anew, one entry per CDR3 protein. The sample lists 9,500 to 14,000 distinct CDR3 sequences, roughly 47% seen once, with 36% in the top ten. This CDR3 has 16 amino acids. Germline CDR1 is LNHDA and CDR2 is SQIVND (reference sequence). V shed 3 bases and J 3 bases; nucleotides not matched to a gene: 5.

The sequence was obtained from a human donor who had recovered from COVID-19. The chain combines TRBV19 with TRBJ1-6, with TRBD1 matching 7 bases. The sequenced material came from CD4+ T cells from blood, cultured in vitro. The CDR3 coding sequence is TGTGCCAGTAGTATTAAGGGACAGCTCTATAATTCACCCCTCCACTTT. It translates to CASSIKGQLYNSPLHF.